These 8 T cell receptor beta chains came from one sample sequenced in a study of early T cells in non-severe SARS-CoV-2 infection. TCRdb reprocessed the 5' RACE reads via MiXCR and lists one record per CDR3 protein. The sample records tens of thousands of distinct CDR3 sequences, 10% being singletons. Material for sequencing was whole blood. Receptor source: an adult who was a healthcare worker with PCR-confirmed SARS-CoV-2 infection or an uninfected control (not recorded which).

This clonotype was observed at least ten times. The chain recombines TRBV12-3 or TRBV12-4 with TRBJ2-1; the D gene could be TRBD1 or TRBD2 (5 bases each). The CDR3 consists of 11 residues. The V and J ends lost 1 base and 10 bases respectively, with 5 bases between them. The chain's CDR3 is CASSLGGEQFF. The CDR3 DNA follows: TGTGCCAGCAGTTTAGGGGGGGAGCAGTTCTTC.

This clonotype was seen many times. The gene calls are TRBV6-5 and TRBJ2-7, with a weak D call TRBD2 (6 bases). Trimming cost V 2 bases and J 5 bases, with 13 bases left between them. Germline V gives CDR1 MNHEY, CDR2 SVGAGI. This CDR3 region has 14 residues. The CDR3 sequence: CASSYGLASNEQYF. The CDR3 DNA reads TGTGCCAGCAGTTACGGGCTAGCGTCCAACGAGCAGTACTTC.

This clonotype came up many times. The V call is TRBV20-1, the J call TRBJ2-2; possible D gene TRBD2, 6 bases. Trimming shortened V by 6 bases and J by 5 bases, and 19 bases separated the two germline ends. The CDR3 contains 15 residues. Germline-derived CDR1 and CDR2 are DFQATT and SNEGSKA (reference sequence). The CDR3 here is CSAPNGLWGTGELFF. The CDR3 nucleotides are TGCAGTGCCCCGAACGGACTATGGGGGACCGGGGAGCTGTTTTTT.

The sample holds a few counts of this clonotype. The chain links TRBV7-6 to TRBJ1-1; 7 bases agree with TRBD1. This CDR3 has 15 amino acids. Trimming took 1 base from V and 1 from J; bases not matched to a gene: 3. Germline V CDR1 and CDR2: SGHVS, FNYEAQ. The CDR3 region has the DNA TGTGCCAGCAGCTTAGATCCAGGGGGGAACACTGAAGCTTTCTTT. The encoded protein is CASSLDPGGNTEAFF.

In this sample, this clonotype turned up a few times. The V gene is TRBV5-1, the J gene TRBJ2-1; D assignment may be TRBD1 or TRBD2 (6 bases each). The CDR3 has 18 residues. The germline gives CDR1 SGHRS, CDR2 YFSETQ. Trimming took 0 bases from V and 0 from J, leaving 16 bases between them. DNA of the CDR3: TGCGCCAGCAGCTTGGCACCGTGGGGGGCTATCTCCTACAATGAGCAGTTCTTC. It codes for CASSLAPWGAISYNEQFF.

In this sample, this clonotype turned up many times. The chain has TRBV29-1 and TRBJ2-7; D possibly corresponds to TRBD2 (6 bases). From germline, CDR1 is SQVTM and CDR2 ANQGSEA. The V and J ends lost 6 bases and 5 bases respectively, with 11 bases between them. This CDR3 comprises 11 residues. The CDR3 bases are TGCAGCGTCCTGTGGAGGGACGAGCAGTACTTC. Amino acids: CSVLWRDEQYF.

This clonotype was counted only a few times. The chain employs TRBV7-6 and TRBJ2-5, with TRBD2 matching 10 bases. CDR3 length equals 15 residues. Per germline, CDR1 SGHVS and CDR2 FNYEAQ. Trimming took 2 bases from V and 4 from J; bases not matched to a gene: 4. The CDR3 loop is CASSLNLAGGETQYF. The CDR3, as DNA: TGTGCCAGCAGCTTAAACTTAGCGGGAGGAGAGACCCAGTACTTC.

The rearrangement links TRBV5-1 to TRBJ1-1; 7 nucleotides line up with TRBD1. The CDR3 runs to 13 residues. Germline V gene sequence: CDR1 SGHRS, CDR2 YFSETQ. The ends lost 4 bases at V and 6 bases at J; junction bases unmatched: 6. The CDR3 here is CASSPKGAPEAFF. Here the CDR3 DNA reads TGCGCCAGCAGCCCCAAGGGGGCCCCTGAAGCTTTCTTT.